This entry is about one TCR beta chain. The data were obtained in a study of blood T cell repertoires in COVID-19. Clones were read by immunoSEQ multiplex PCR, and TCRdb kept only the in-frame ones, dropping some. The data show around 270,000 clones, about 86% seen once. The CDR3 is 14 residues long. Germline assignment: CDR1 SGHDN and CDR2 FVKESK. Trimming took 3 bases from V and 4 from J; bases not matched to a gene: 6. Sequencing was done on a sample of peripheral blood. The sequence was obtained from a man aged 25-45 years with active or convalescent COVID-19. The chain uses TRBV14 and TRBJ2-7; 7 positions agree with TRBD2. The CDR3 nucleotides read TGTGCCAGCAGCCAGCAGGCGGGGGAGTACGAGCAGTACTTC. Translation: CASSQQAGEYEQYF. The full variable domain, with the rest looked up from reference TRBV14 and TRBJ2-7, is EAGVTQFPSHSVIEKGQTVTLRCDPISGHDNLYWYRRVMGKEIKFLLHFVKESKQDESGMPNNRFLAERTGGTYSTLKVQPAELEDSGVYFCASSQQAGEYEQYFGPGTRLTVT.